This T cell receptor (beta chain) was identified in a study of radiotherapy plus CTLA-4 blockade in lung cancer. Some clones are missing from TCRdb's copy, which holds only in-frame ones; the method was immunoSEQ multiplex PCR. Of around 56,000 clones listed, around 80% are singletons. Those with chemo-refractory metastatic non-small-cell lung cancer were treated with focal radiation combined with CTLA-4 blockade using ipilimumab. The source was peripheral blood, collected from a patient treated with radiotherapy plus ipilimumab. This receptor was taken from a human donor with non-small cell lung cancer who had a complete response to radiotherapy plus ipilimumab.

Written as DNA, the CDR3 is TGTGCCAGCAGTAAAGGGACAGGGACCAACTCTGGGGCCAACGTCCTGACTTTC. It translates to CASSKGTGTNSGANVLTF. The chain has TRBV25-1 and TRBJ2-6, with 9 positions matching TRBD1. The CDR3 consists of 18 residues. From germline, CDR1 is MGHDK and CDR2 SYGVNS. Trimming removed 5 bases from V and 0 bases from J; junction bases left unmatched: 8.